The T cell receptor beta chain under discussion was sequenced for a study of shared T cell receptors in the human thymus. Using immunoSEQ multiplex PCR, the repertoire was profiled, and TCRdb retains in-frame clones only, with some absent. The profile shows about 660,000 clones, around 87% of them singletons. V lost 3 bases and J 7 bases, leaving 19 bases between the germline ends. CDR1 and CDR2 (germline): MNHEY, SMNVEV (reference sequence). CDR3 length: 15 residues. These data also formed part of another study, on human thymus T cells. Per that study: Immunologically healthy infants in Finland undergoing congenital heart defect surgery were the donors. Obtained as resections during corrective heart surgery, the thymus tissue was then studied.

This TCR came from a boy under two years old with a congenital heart defect. What was sequenced was thymocytes. The chain has TRBV27 and TRBJ2-7, with D perhaps matching TRBD2 (5 bases). CDR3 in amino acids: CASSFLEGGSREQYF. DNA for the CDR3: TGTGCCAGCAGTTTCCTAGAGGGTGGCTCTCGGGAGCAGTACTTC.